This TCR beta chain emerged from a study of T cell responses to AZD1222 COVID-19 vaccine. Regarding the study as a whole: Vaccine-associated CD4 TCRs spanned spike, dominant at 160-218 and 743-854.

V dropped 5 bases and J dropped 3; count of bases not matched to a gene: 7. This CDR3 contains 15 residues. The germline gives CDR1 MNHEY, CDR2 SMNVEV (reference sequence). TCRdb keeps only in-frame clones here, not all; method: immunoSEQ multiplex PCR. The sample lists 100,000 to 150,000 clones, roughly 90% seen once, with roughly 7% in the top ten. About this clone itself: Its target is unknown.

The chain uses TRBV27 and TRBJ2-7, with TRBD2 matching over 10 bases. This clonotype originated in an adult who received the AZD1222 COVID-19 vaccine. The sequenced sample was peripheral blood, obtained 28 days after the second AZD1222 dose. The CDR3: CASSLHSGRVYEQYF. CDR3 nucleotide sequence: TGTGCCAGCAGTCTCCACAGCGGGAGGGTCTACGAGCAGTACTTC.